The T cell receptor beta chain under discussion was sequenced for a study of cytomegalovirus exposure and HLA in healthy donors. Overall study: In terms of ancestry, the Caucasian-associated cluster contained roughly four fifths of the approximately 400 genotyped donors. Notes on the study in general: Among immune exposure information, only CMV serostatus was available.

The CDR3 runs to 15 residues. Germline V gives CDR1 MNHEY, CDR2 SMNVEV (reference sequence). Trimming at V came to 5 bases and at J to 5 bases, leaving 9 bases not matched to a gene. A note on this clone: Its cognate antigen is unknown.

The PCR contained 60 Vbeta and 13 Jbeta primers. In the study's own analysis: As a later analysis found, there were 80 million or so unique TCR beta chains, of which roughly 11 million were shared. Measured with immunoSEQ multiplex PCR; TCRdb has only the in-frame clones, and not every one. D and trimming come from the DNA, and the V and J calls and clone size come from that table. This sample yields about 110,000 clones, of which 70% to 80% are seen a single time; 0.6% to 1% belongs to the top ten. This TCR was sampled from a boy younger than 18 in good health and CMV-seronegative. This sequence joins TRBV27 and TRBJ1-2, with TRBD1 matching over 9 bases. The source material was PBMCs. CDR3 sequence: CASSGPRDRVYGYTF. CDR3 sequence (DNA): TGTGCCAGCAGTGGTCCACGGGACAGGGTATATGGCTACACCTTC.